Shown below are 16 T cell receptor beta chains from a single sample sequenced in a study of response to subunit inactivated influenza vaccine. Using its own MiXCR run on the RT-PCR reads, TCRdb lists one record per CDR3 protein. The sample has 450,000 to 550,000 distinct CDR3 sequences; roughly 23% are singletons. The sample was CD4+ T cells sorted from PBMCs, taken less than 6 days after vaccination. Source of these receptors: a man between 45 and 60 years old who received an inactivated influenza vaccine.

The sample holds a few counts of this clonotype. The chain carries TRBV9 and TRBJ2-3; 9 bases are shared with TRBD2. CDR3 length: 19 amino acids. The germline V gene encodes CDR1 SGDLS and CDR2 YYNGEE. V lost 0 bases, J lost 5 bases, and 16 bases stayed unmatched. CDR3: CASSVVAIRREGLGDTQYF. The CDR3 nucleotides read TGTGCCAGCAGCGTAGTGGCCATTAGGCGGGAGGGCCTGGGAGATACGCAGTATTTT. The whole variable domain, remainder taken from reference TRBV9 and TRBJ2-3, is DSGVTQTPKHLITATGQRVTLRCSPRSGDLSVYWYQQSLDQGLQFLIQYYNGEERAKGNILERFSAQQFPDLHSELNLSSLELGDSALYFCASSVVAIRREGLGDTQYFGPGTRLTVL.

This clonotype was detected only a few times. This chain joins TRBV5-1 and TRBJ2-3; no definite D call. Trimming cost V 4 bases and J 6 bases, with 15 bases left between them. Germline V gene data show CDR1 as SGHRS and CDR2 as YFSETQ. The CDR3 is 14 amino acids. In DNA form, the CDR3 reads TGCGCCAGCAGCGCATCCACCAGTGGGGATACGCAGTATTTT. Translation gives CASSASTSGDTQYF.

This clonotype occurred a few times. The J gene is TRBJ2-2, the V gene TRBV5-1; the D gene is possibly TRBD2 (6 bases). CDR3 length equals 14 residues. Deletions cut 5 bases from V and 4 bases from J, with 12 bases between. Germline V gene data show CDR1 as SGHRS and CDR2 as YFSETQ. The CDR3 DNA reads as TGCGCCAGCAGTCCGGAGGGGTTCACCGGGGAGCTGTTTTTT. Translating it yields CASSPEGFTGELFF.

This clonotype turned up a few times. V is TRBV12-3 or TRBV12-4 and J is TRBJ1-5, with TRBD1 identical over 7 bases. CDR3 size: 16 residues. Trimming cost V 0 bases and J 5 bases; bases outside gene matches: 7. The CDR3 DNA is TGTGCCAGCAGTTTAGCCAGGGGGGGCTCTTATCAGCCCCAGCATTTT. Its translation is CASSLARGGSYQPQHF.

This clonotype occurred a few times. The chain has TRBV6-2 or TRBV6-3 and TRBJ2-4; no clear D. CDR3 size: 16 residues. Between the trimmed V and J ends, which lost 6 bases and 0 bases, there was a span of 15 bases. Germline V CDR1 and CDR2: MNHEY, SVGEGT. The CDR3 DNA is TGTGCCAGCAGCAGGTCCAGAGCCCTAGCCAAAAACATTCAGTACTTC. It yields the protein CASSRSRALAKNIQYF.

The V and J genes are TRBV2 and TRBJ2-7, with 9 bases fitting TRBD2. V lost 1 base and J lost 4; bases outside the gene matches: 5. Germline assignment: CDR1 SNHLY and CDR2 FYNNEI. CDR3 length: 15 residues. As DNA, the CDR3 is TGTGCCAGCAGTGAAGAAGCGGGGGGCCTTTACGAGCAGTACTTC. Its protein product is CASSEEAGGLYEQYF.

The chain employs TRBV7-2 and TRBJ1-1; the D is unclear. The germline V and J ends were trimmed by 3 bases and 2 bases, with 10 bases remaining between them. The CDR3 spans 14 residues. Germline V gene data show CDR1 as SGHTA and CDR2 as FQGNSA. CDR3 nucleotides: TGTGCCAGCAGCTTCAGGCAGATAAACACTGAAGCTTTCTTT. Amino acids: CASSFRQINTEAFF.

The V gene is TRBV20-1, the J gene TRBJ2-1; D unclear. The CDR3 totals 14 residues. Germline-derived CDR1 and CDR2 are DFQATT and SNEGSKA (reference sequence). V gave up 3 bases and J gave up 7 bases, with 16 bases separating them. The CDR3, as DNA: TGCAGTGCTAGTGGGCCTGGGGTTGGGAATGAGCAGTTCTTC. Translating it yields CSASGPGVGNEQFF.

This chain links TRBV3-1 with TRBJ2-1, with a possible D match to TRBD1 (5 bases). The CDR3 sequence is 12 residues long. Germline lookup yields CDR1 LGHDT and CDR2 YNNKEL (reference sequence). Trimming cost V 1 base and J 8 bases, with 6 bases left between them. CDR3 in amino acids: CASSQGTYEQFF. Here the CDR3 DNA reads TGTGCCAGCAGCCAAGGGACATATGAGCAGTTCTTC.

The rearrangement joins TRBV5-1 to TRBJ2-7, with 9 bases that match TRBD1. CDR1 SGHRS and CDR2 YFSETQ come from the germline V gene. This CDR3 has 15 residues. With V trimmed by 4 bases and J by 3 bases, 8 bases remained unmatched. The CDR3 loop is CASSPERDRDYEQYF. CDR3 bases: TGCGCCAGCAGCCCGGAGCGGGACAGGGACTACGAGCAGTACTTC. Supplemented by reference TRBV5-1 and TRBJ2-7, the full variable domain reads KAGVTQTPRYLIKTRGQQVTLSCSPISGHRSVSWYQQTPGQGLQFLFEYFSETQRNKGNFPGRFSGRQFSNSRSEMNVSTLELGDSALYLCASSPERDRDYEQYFGPGTRLTVT.

The gene calls are TRBV12-3 or TRBV12-4 and TRBJ1-1, with D perhaps matching TRBD1 (6 bases). V was clipped by 5 bases and J by 0 bases, with 10 bases between them. CDR3 size: 14 residues. The CDR3 DNA is TGTGCCAGCAGTCGGGACACCCTGAACACTGAAGCTTTCTTT. Protein product: CASSRDTLNTEAFF.

V and J are TRBV5-4 and TRBJ1-4; a possible D gene is TRBD1 (6 bases). This CDR3 contains 14 residues. CDR1 is SGHNT, CDR2 YYREEE, per germline (reference sequence). Between the trimmed V and J ends, which lost 4 bases and 1 base, there was a span of 8 bases. CDR3 residues: CASSVQGTNEKLFF. The DNA of the CDR3 is TGTGCCAGCAGCGTACAGGGAACTAATGAAAAACTGTTTTTT.

This clonotype has a handful of counts. The V gene is TRBV29-1, the J gene TRBJ2-2; 9 bases fit TRBD1. The CDR3 has 12 residues. CDR1 and CDR2 from the germline V gene are SQVTM and ANQGSEA. Unmatched junction bases numbered 5, after V lost 7 bases and J lost 8 bases. The CDR3 spells CSATQGAGELFF. In nucleotides, the CDR3 is TGCAGCGCCACACAGGGGGCTGGGGAGCTGTTTTTT.

This clonotype has more than one count but fewer than ten. The chain carries TRBV20-1 and TRBJ1-2; 9 bases map to TRBD1. Germline V gene lookup returns CDR1 DFQATT and CDR2 SNEGSKA (reference sequence). With 4 bases clipped from V and 8 bases from J, the junction kept 11 bases outside the gene matches. The CDR3 sequence is 14 residues long. This CDR3 is CSATPGTGLGGYTF. The CDR3 bases are TGCAGTGCTACACCGGGGACAGGGTTGGGAGGCTACACCTTC.

The V call is TRBV10-2, the J call TRBJ1-1, with D possibly matching TRBD1 (5 bases). The CDR3 contains 15 residues. Between the trimmed V and J ends, which lost 4 bases and 4 bases, there was a span of 16 bases. CDR1 WSHSY and CDR2 SAAADI come from the germline V gene. CDR3 region: CASSAPGSAGTEAFF. Written as DNA, the CDR3 is TGCGCCAGCAGTGCCCCAGGGTCCGCGGGCACTGAAGCTTTCTTT.

This chain uses TRBV15 with TRBJ1-2; no firm D call. With 0 bases removed from V and 4 bases from J, the gap between germline ends came to 9 bases. The CDR3 spans 14 residues. Germline V gene lookup returns CDR1 LNHNV and CDR2 YYDKDF (reference sequence). The DNA of the CDR3 is TGTGCCACCAGCAGAGATACAGACGGCTATGGCTACACCTTC. Protein sequence: CATSRDTDGYGYTF.